The clone carrying this TCR beta chain was seen a few times. The antigen is not known. Germline CDR1 SGHDT, CDR2 YYEEEE. This CDR3 region has 17 residues. V lost 9 bases, J lost 6 bases, and 23 bases stayed unmatched. This sample was included in a study of T cell responses to AZD1222 COVID-19 vaccine. Sequencing used immunoSEQ multiplex PCR; TCRdb keeps in-frame clones, though not all of them. This sample yields more than 100,000 clones, of which approximately 86% are seen a single time; roughly 2.3% belongs to the top ten. Findings and limits, study-wide: The donors showed a predominance of white British ancestry and of females, with possible underestimation of clonal diversity.

The TCR originated in an adult in good health. V gene TRBV5-6 combines with J gene TRBJ1-1, with 7 bases that match TRBD1. The sequencing used peripheral blood, collected on day 0 of AZD1222 vaccination. The CDR3 region has the DNA TGTGCCACCCACCTGTGGGGACAGTCACAAGCAGTCGCTGAAGCTTTCTTT. Translating it yields CATHLWGQSQAVAEAFF.